This T cell receptor (beta chain) derives from a study of T-cell reconstitution after alpha-beta-depleted transplantation in children. Unique molecular identifiers were incorporated into the prepared TCRbeta library. One entry per CDR3 protein, called by TCRdb with MiXCR from the PCR reads. The sample consists of roughly 400,000 distinct CDR3 sequences, roughly 20% of them appearing once. V was trimmed by 7 bases and J by 4 bases, leaving 11 bases between them. Germline-derived CDR1 and CDR2 are DFQATT and SNEGSKA (reference sequence). CDR3 size: 11 residues. This clonotype has only a few counts. Sequenced material: PBMCs from the stem cell graft donor, taken from the stem cell graft. The chain carries TRBV20-1 and TRBJ2-7; D possibly corresponds to TRBD1 (6 bases). This TCR came from a human donor who donated a stem cell graft to a child with acute myeloid leukemia. CDR3 region: CSGGTQYEQYF. CDR3 DNA sequence: TGCAGTGGGGGGACACAGTACGAGCAGTACTTC.